Listed below are T cell receptor beta chains from one sample, sequenced in a study of T cell changes during pregnancy in multiple sclerosis. Sequenced by immunoSEQ multiplex PCR; TCRdb stores in-frame clones only, minus some. The sample has tens of thousands of clones, 85% to 95% seen once. The sample consisted of CD8+ T cells from peripheral blood mononuclear cells, taken in the second trimester of pregnancy. The receptors stem from a female donor with multiple sclerosis, enrolled in a pregnancy study. Each CDR3 is given with its conserved first and last residue. D genes are given only for firm matches. Some rows mark clone size as missing; the rest say once, few, many or name a class of expanded clone.

j_gene | abundance | d_gene | v_gene | CDR3aa | CDR3nt
TRBJ2-7 | NA | NA | TRBV27 | CASSFRSAGSYEQYF | TGTGCCAGCAGTTTCCGGTCGGCAGGGTCCTACGAGCAGTACTTC
TRBJ2-3 | NA | TRBD2 | TRBV7-2 | CASSLANLGTSGADTQYF | TGTGCCAGCAGCTTAGCCAACCTGGGGACTAGCGGGGCAGATACGCAGTATTTT
TRBJ2-2 | NA | NA | TRBV10-3 | CAISESRQNTGELFF | TGTGCCATCAGTGAGTCGCGGCAAAACACCGGGGAGCTGTTTTTT
TRBJ2-7 | NA | TRBD1 | TRBV2 | CASSERDRPYEQYF | TGTGCCAGCAGTGAACGGGACAGACCCTACGAGCAGTACTTC
TRBJ2-3 | NA | TRBD2 | TRBV4-1 | CASSPLAGGPTDTQYF | TGCGCCAGCAGCCCGCTAGCGGGAGGACCCACAGATACGCAGTATTTT
TRBJ1-3 | NA | TRBD1 | TRBV7-3 | CASSLTGTGNTIYF | TGTGCCAGCAGCCTGACAGGGACTGGAAACACCATATATTTT
TRBJ2-1 | NA | NA | TRBV27 | CASSSMAGAGEQFF | TGTGCCAGCAGTAGCATGGCGGGGGCTGGTGAGCAGTTCTTC
TRBJ2-1 | NA | NA | TRBV2 | CASRPGVGDEQFF | TGTGCCAGCAGACCGGGCGTAGGGGATGAGCAGTTCTTC
TRBJ2-1 | once | TRBD2 | TRBV5-1 | CASSLELAGGDEQFF | TGCGCCAGCAGCTTGGAACTAGCGGGTGGGGATGAGCAGTTCTTC
TRBJ2-7 | NA | TRBD2 | TRBV7-6 | CASSGPGGVGDSSYEQYF | TGTGCCAGCAGCGGTCCGGGGGGGGTGGGCGATAGCTCCTACGAGCAGTACTTC
TRBJ2-1 | NA | TRBD2 | TRBV6-1 | CAGTSGGVFSDEQFF | TGTGCAGGGACTAGCGGGGGGGTATTCTCCGATGAGCAGTTCTTC
TRBJ2-3 | NA | TRBD1 | TRBV9 | CASSRSTGQGRTDTQYF | TGTGCCAGCAGCAGAAGTACCGGACAGGGGAGAACAGATACGCAGTATTTT
TRBJ2-5 | NA | TRBD2 | TRBV9 | CASSLGTSGSETQYF | TGTGCCAGCAGCCTGGGGACTAGCGGGAGTGAGACCCAGTACTTC
TRBJ2-7 | NA | TRBD2 | TRBV6-7 | CASSYPSPLAGETYEQYF | TGTGCCAGCAGTTACCCTTCGCCTCTAGCGGGAGAGACCTACGAGCAGTACTTC
TRBJ1-2 | NA | NA | TRBV7-9 | CASSLGGGSNYGYTF | TGTGCCAGCAGCTTAGGGGGGGGTTCTAACTATGGCTACACCTTC
TRBJ1-6 | NA | NA | TRBV5-8 | CASSLVSSPLHF | TGTGCCAGCAGCTTGGTGAGTTCACCCCTCCACTTT
TRBJ2-2 | NA | NA | TRBV5-5 | CASSFVIRDPNTGELFF | TGTGCCAGCAGCTTTGTCATTCGGGATCCGAACACCGGGGAGCTGTTTTTT
TRBJ2-1 | NA | TRBD2 | TRBV29-1 | CSVESSGRSYNEQFF | TGCAGCGTTGAGAGTAGCGGGAGGTCCTACAATGAGCAGTTCTTC
TRBJ2-5 | NA | NA | TRBV7-9 | CASSARVGETQYF | TGTGCCAGCAGCGCCCGGGTAGGAGAGACCCAGTACTTC
TRBJ1-6 | NA | TRBD1 | TRBV5-1 | CASSLGQGANSPLHF | TGCGCCAGCAGCCTGGGACAGGGGGCCAATTCACCCCTCCACTTT
TRBJ1-2 | NA | NA | TRBV6-5 | CASSYVRGGYGYTF | TGTGCCAGCAGTTACGTCAGGGGCGGTTATGGCTACACCTTC
TRBJ2-7 | NA | NA | TRBV14 | CASSQDVGGHPSYEQYF | TGTGCCAGCAGCCAAGATGTCGGCGGTCACCCCTCCTACGAGCAGTACTTC
TRBJ2-7 | NA | TRBD2 | TRBV6-1 | CASSAGTSGRAPYEQYF | TGTGCCAGCAGTGCCGGGACTAGCGGGAGGGCCCCCTACGAGCAGTACTTC
TRBJ1-3 | NA | TRBD1 | TRBV28 | CASSPLDRSTPGNTIYF | TGTGCCAGCAGTCCCCTGGACAGGTCGACTCCTGGAAACACCATATATTTT
TRBJ1-1 | NA | NA | TRBV15 | CATSREASTEAFF | TGTGCCACCAGCAGAGAAGCGAGCACTGAAGCTTTCTTT
TRBJ2-1 | NA | NA | TRBV2 | CASSEVSSYNEQFF | TGTGCCAGCAGTGAAGTTAGCTCCTACAATGAGCAGTTCTTC
TRBJ1-2 | NA | NA | TRBV7-9 | CASSGDITNYGYTF | TGTGCCAGCAGCGGGGACATTACTAACTATGGCTACACCTTC
TRBJ1-5 | NA | NA | TRBV29-1 | CSVQGSESQPQHF | TGCAGCGTGCAGGGGAGTGAAAGTCAGCCCCAGCATTTT
TRBJ2-6 | NA | NA | TRBV4-1 | CASSQVSSGANVLTF | TGCGCCAGCAGCCAAGTCAGTTCTGGGGCCAACGTCCTGACTTTC
TRBJ1-1 | NA | NA | TRBV7-9 | CASSPEGSPEAFF | TGTGCCAGCAGCCCCGAAGGTAGCCCTGAAGCTTTCTTT
TRBJ2-7 | NA | NA | TRBV6-1 | CASSEDTGSPYEQYF | TGTGCCAGCAGTGAAGACACAGGGTCCCCCTACGAGCAGTACTTC
TRBJ2-1 | NA | NA | TRBV7-6 | CASSSTGSGDNEQFF | TGTGCCAGCAGCTCAACAGGGAGCGGTGACAATGAGCAGTTCTTC
TRBJ2-7 | NA | TRBD2 | TRBV6-5 | CASSSGGGSSYEQYF | TGTGCCAGCAGTTCCGGGGGGGGGAGCTCCTACGAGCAGTACTTC
TRBJ1-6 | few | TRBD1 | TRBV6-5 | CASSPRTGPIVALHF | TGTGCCAGCAGCCCGCGGACAGGGCCCATTGTGGCCCTCCACTTT
TRBJ2-1 | NA | NA | TRBV11-2 | CASSLSAYSSYNEQFF | TGTGCCAGCAGCTTATCAGCCTACAGCTCCTACAATGAGCAGTTCTTC
TRBJ2-7 | NA | NA | TRBV19 | CASSIQDYPYEQYF | TGTGCCAGTAGTATACAAGACTACCCCTACGAGCAGTACTTC
TRBJ1-5 | NA | TRBD1 | TRBV4-2 | CASSQVIGGIGNQPQHF | TGTGCCAGCAGCCAAGTAATAGGGGGCATCGGCAATCAGCCCCAGCATTTT
TRBJ2-1 | NA | TRBD2 | TRBV19 | CASSISSGGPVEQFF | TGTGCCAGTAGTATTTCATCGGGGGGGCCAGTTGAGCAGTTCTTC
TRBJ1-1 | NA | NA | TRBV19 | CASRWGGAGPNTEAFF | TGTGCCAGTAGATGGGGGGGGGCCGGACCGAACACTGAAGCTTTCTTT
TRBJ1-5 | NA | NA | TRBV11-2 | CASSLDLGNQPQHF | TGTGCCAGCAGCTTAGATCTCGGGAATCAGCCCCAGCATTTT
TRBJ2-2 | NA | NA | TRBV19 | CASSIQNTGELFF | TGTGCCAGTAGTATACAGAACACCGGGGAGCTGTTTTTT